Sequencing of this T cell receptor (beta chain) was carried out in a study of graft-versus-host responses after intestinal transplantation. Background on the study: Multivisceral, liver-intestinal, or isolated intestinal grafts went to recipients. Study-level findings and limits: GvH clones were identified in recipient marrow, with some first appearing in ileum or blood. Those patients showing graft-donor T cell macrochimerism displayed high graft-versus-host to host-versus-graft clonal ratios in allografts.

Data came from immunoSEQ multiplex PCR; TCRdb stores just in-frame clones and leaves some out. The sample includes 95,000 to 110,000 clones, 80% to 95% of them seen just once. Germline assignment: CDR1 LGHNA and CDR2 YNFKEQ. V was clipped by 1 base and J by 5 bases, with 6 bases between them. The CDR3 runs 12 residues. Comment on this clone: Its matching antigen is unknown.

This material consisted of unstimulated CD8+ T cells sorted from spleen or lymph node cells, taken before intestinal transplant. The rearrangement joins TRBV4-2 to TRBJ2-7; D ambiguous. The clonotype was recovered from a human donor who received an intestinal transplant. The CDR3 sequence: CASSQGGDEQYF. In DNA, the CDR3 is TGTGCCAGCAGCCAAGGAGGCGACGAGCAGTACTTC.